Listed below are T cell receptor beta chains from one sample, sequenced in a study of T cells in Graves' hyperthyroidism and ophthalmopathy. Using its own MiXCR run on the multiplex PCR reads, TCRdb lists one record per CDR3 protein. The data show roughly 200,000 distinct CDR3 sequences, less than 20% seen once. The specimen sequenced was blood. Source of these receptors: a woman between 45 and 60 years old with Graves' hyperthyroidism. Each CDR3 is given with its conserved first and last residue. D genes are given only for firm matches. Some rows mark clone size as missing; the rest say once, few, many or name a class of expanded clone.

J gene: TRBJ1-1
V gene: TRBV29-1
D gene: -
clone size: many
CDR3 length: 12
CDR3 protein: CSALGPNTEAFF
CDR3 DNA: TGCAGCGCCCTAGGACCCAACACTGAAGCTTTCTTT

J gene: TRBJ2-2
V gene: TRBV27
D gene: -
clone size: -
CDR3 length: 12
CDR3 protein: CASSGGGGELFF
CDR3 DNA: TGTGCCAGCAGTGGCGGCGGCGGGGAGCTGTTTTTT

J gene: TRBJ2-1
V gene: TRBV29-1
D gene: TRBD2
clone size: many
CDR3 length: 15
CDR3 protein: CSVGLSGSARGEQFF
CDR3 DNA: TGCAGCGTTGGCCTTAGCGGGAGCGCTAGGGGTGAGCAGTTCTTC

J gene: TRBJ1-6
V gene: TRBV15
D gene: TRBD1
clone size: few
CDR3 length: 17
CDR3 protein: CATSRDGTGGLSSPLHF
CDR3 DNA: TGTGCCACCAGCAGAGATGGTACAGGGGGCTTGAGTTCACCCCTCCACTTT

J gene: TRBJ2-7
V gene: TRBV2
D gene: -
clone size: many
CDR3 length: 10
CDR3 protein: CASSGGEQYF
CDR3 DNA: TGTGCCAGCAGTGGAGGCGAGCAGTACTTC

J gene: TRBJ1-2
V gene: TRBV20-1
D gene: TRBD1
clone size: -
CDR3 length: 15
CDR3 protein: CSASPGQGLTYGYTF
CDR3 DNA: TGCAGTGCTAGCCCAGGACAGGGGCTGACCTATGGCTACACCTTC

J gene: TRBJ1-2
V gene: TRBV7-8
D gene: -
clone size: -
CDR3 length: 17
CDR3 protein: CASSLGLLGKMWDGYTF
CDR3 DNA: TGTGCCAGCAGCTTAGGATTACTGGGGAAGATGTGGGATGGCTACACCTTC

J gene: TRBJ2-3
V gene: TRBV20-1
D gene: -
clone size: many
CDR3 length: 10
CDR3 protein: CSAPWDTQYF
CDR3 DNA: TGCAGTGCTCCGTGGGATACGCAGTATTTT

J gene: TRBJ2-3
V gene: TRBV3-1
D gene: TRBD2
clone size: many
CDR3 length: 18
CDR3 protein: CASSQYRLAGGPTDTQYF
CDR3 DNA: TGTGCCAGCAGCCAATATCGACTAGCGGGAGGCCCCACAGATACGCAGTATTTT

J gene: TRBJ2-7
V gene: TRBV10-2
D gene: TRBD2
clone size: many
CDR3 length: 13
CDR3 protein: CASGGGVNYEQYF
CDR3 DNA: TGCGCCAGCGGCGGGGGGGTGAACTACGAGCAGTACTTC

J gene: TRBJ1-1
V gene: TRBV12-5
D gene: -
clone size: many
CDR3 length: 14
CDR3 protein: CASGFRTANTEAFF
CDR3 DNA: TGTGCTAGTGGTTTCAGGACAGCGAACACTGAAGCTTTCTTT

J gene: TRBJ2-4
V gene: TRBV19
D gene: TRBD1
clone size: few
CDR3 length: 17
CDR3 protein: CASSIKPGQLAKNIQYF
CDR3 DNA: TGTGCCAGTAGTATCAAACCGGGACAGCTAGCCAAAAACATTCAGTACTTC

J gene: TRBJ1-1
V gene: TRBV6-5
D gene: TRBD1
clone size: many
CDR3 length: 15
CDR3 protein: CASSYDGQGNTEAFF
CDR3 DNA: TGTGCCAGCAGTTACGACGGACAGGGGAACACTGAAGCTTTCTTT

J gene: TRBJ2-5
V gene: TRBV10-3
D gene: TRBD2
clone size: many
CDR3 length: 13
CDR3 protein: CAIKPSGRETQYF
CDR3 DNA: TGTGCCATCAAGCCTAGCGGGAGGGAGACCCAGTACTTC

J gene: TRBJ2-7
V gene: TRBV5-1
D gene: -
clone size: -
CDR3 length: 13
CDR3 protein: CASSSQQGNEQYF
CDR3 DNA: TGCGCCAGCAGCTCTCAACAGGGCAACGAGCAGTACTTC

J gene: TRBJ2-2
V gene: TRBV29-1
D gene: TRBD1
clone size: few
CDR3 length: 14
CDR3 protein: CSAGGFERTGELFF
CDR3 DNA: TGCAGCGCAGGGGGATTTGAACGGACCGGGGAGCTGTTTTTT

J gene: TRBJ1-1
V gene: TRBV28
D gene: -
clone size: many
CDR3 length: 14
CDR3 protein: CASSFRGMNTEAFF
CDR3 DNA: TGTGCCAGCAGTTTTAGGGGGATGAACACTGAAGCTTTCTTT

J gene: TRBJ2-5
V gene: TRBV5-1
D gene: TRBD1
clone size: -
CDR3 length: 15
CDR3 protein: CASSMWTGAGETQYF
CDR3 DNA: TGCGCCAGCAGCATGTGGACAGGGGCTGGGGAGACCCAGTACTTC

J gene: TRBJ2-4
V gene: TRBV7-8
D gene: TRBD1
clone size: many
CDR3 length: 18
CDR3 protein: CASSSSRDRVTAKNIQYF
CDR3 DNA: TGTGCCAGCAGCTCGTCCCGGGACAGGGTTACGGCCAAAAACATTCAGTACTTC

J gene: TRBJ2-7
V gene: TRBV5-6
D gene: -
clone size: -
CDR3 length: 13
CDR3 protein: CASERIDSYEQYF
CDR3 DNA: TGTGCCAGCGAAAGGATAGACTCCTACGAGCAGTACTTC

J gene: TRBJ2-3
V gene: TRBV20-1
D gene: TRBD2
clone size: few
CDR3 length: 19
CDR3 protein: CSATSFREGTPLATDTQYF
CDR3 DNA: TGCAGTGCTACATCATTCCGGGAGGGTACACCGTTGGCAACAGATACGCAGTATTTT

J gene: TRBJ2-5
V gene: TRBV27
D gene: TRBD2
clone size: many
CDR3 length: 17
CDR3 protein: CASSLGLAGGVQETQYF
CDR3 DNA: TGTGCCAGCAGTTTAGGTCTAGCGGGAGGGGTACAAGAGACCCAGTACTTC

J gene: TRBJ2-3
V gene: TRBV13
D gene: TRBD2
clone size: -
CDR3 length: 18
CDR3 protein: CASSLRTSGSGNTDTQYF
CDR3 DNA: TGTGCCAGCAGCTTAAGGACTAGCGGGAGTGGGAACACAGATACGCAGTATTTT

J gene: TRBJ2-3
V gene: TRBV20-1
D gene: TRBD2
clone size: many
CDR3 length: 14
CDR3 protein: CSANLAGAVDTQYF
CDR3 DNA: TGCAGTGCTAATTTAGCGGGAGCGGTAGATACGCAGTATTTT

J gene: TRBJ1-3
V gene: TRBV6-1
D gene: -
clone size: many
CDR3 length: 12
CDR3 protein: CASSPVGNTIYF
CDR3 DNA: TGTGCCAGCAGCCCCGTTGGAAACACCATATATTTT

J gene: TRBJ2-5
V gene: TRBV7-9
D gene: -
clone size: -
CDR3 length: 14
CDR3 protein: CASRGRLVRETQYF
CDR3 DNA: TGTGCCAGCAGGGGACGACTAGTCCGGGAGACCCAGTACTTC

J gene: TRBJ2-1
V gene: TRBV30
D gene: TRBD2
clone size: many
CDR3 length: 16
CDR3 protein: CAWTYLASGSYNEQFF
CDR3 DNA: TGTGCCTGGACCTACCTCGCTAGCGGGTCCTACAATGAGCAGTTCTTC

J gene: TRBJ2-3
V gene: TRBV20-1
D gene: TRBD2
clone size: many
CDR3 length: 15
CDR3 protein: CSARDWGGSTDTQYF
CDR3 DNA: TGCAGTGCTAGAGATTGGGGGGGTAGCACAGATACGCAGTATTTT

J gene: TRBJ1-1
V gene: TRBV6-6
D gene: -
clone size: many
CDR3 length: 14
CDR3 protein: CASSYSSRNTEAFF
CDR3 DNA: TGTGCCAGCAGTTACTCGTCCAGAAACACTGAAGCTTTCTTT

J gene: TRBJ2-7
V gene: TRBV24-1
D gene: -
clone size: -
CDR3 length: 12
CDR3 protein: CATSAGSYEQYF
CDR3 DNA: TGTGCCACCAGTGCCGGCTCCTACGAGCAGTACTTC

J gene: TRBJ1-4
V gene: TRBV11-2
D gene: TRBD1
clone size: many
CDR3 length: 15
CDR3 protein: CASSKRTGTNEKLFF
CDR3 DNA: TGTGCCAGCAGCAAACGGACAGGGACTAATGAAAAACTGTTTTTT